The next 19 T cell receptor beta chains were all read from a single sample in a study of cytomegalovirus exposure and HLA in healthy donors. The PCR had 60 Vbeta and 13 Jbeta primers. Profiling relied on immunoSEQ multiplex PCR, and the TCRdb table lists in-frame clones only, not all of them. The sample contains roughly 220,000 clones, 70% of which appear only once. The sample taken for sequencing was PBMCs. These receptors originate from a man in his forties in good health and CMV-seropositive.

This clone was seen once. The rearrangement uses TRBV7-6 and TRBJ1-1, with 7 bases matching TRBD1. Germline V gene lookup returns CDR1 SGHVS and CDR2 FNYEAQ. The V segment lost 3 bases and the J segment 0 bases; nucleotides outside the gene matches: 1. CDR3 length equals 14 residues. The CDR3 reads CASSFGQVNTEAFF. Here the CDR3 DNA reads TGTGCCAGCAGCTTTGGACAGGTGAACACTGAAGCTTTCTTT.

The chain employs TRBV7-3 and TRBJ2-2; D is possibly TRBD2 (6 bases). Looked up from germline, CDR1 is SGHTA and CDR2 is FQGTGA. The CDR3 is 15 residues long. V was trimmed by 5 bases and J by 4 bases, leaving 14 bases between them. The CDR3 DNA is TGTGCCAGCAGCCGGGCCTTGGGGGGCACCGGGGAGCTGTTTTTT. Translated: CASSRALGGTGELFF.

The J gene is TRBJ2-7, the V gene TRBV11-2, with TRBD2 matching over 7 bases. Per the germline V gene, CDR1 is SGHAT and CDR2 is FQNNGV. This CDR3 spans 14 amino acids. The V and J ends lost 6 bases and 0 bases, in that order; junction bases with no gene match: 5. The CDR3 coding sequence is TGTGCCAGCAGTCCCGGGAGGACCTCCTACGAGCAGTACTTC. The encoded protein is CASSPGRTSYEQYF.

The chain carries TRBV18 and TRBJ1-6; D not resolved. This CDR3 has 13 amino acids. Germline CDR1 and CDR2: KGHSH and LQKENI. V lost 0 bases and J 11 bases, leaving 8 bases between the germline ends. CDR3 loop: CASSPPGGTPLHF. CDR3 nucleotide sequence: TGTGCCAGCTCACCACCGGGAGGAACACCCCTCCACTTT.

This clone was seen a few times. CDR3 protein: CSVGQGNGYTF. The CDR3, as DNA: TGCAGCGTGGGACAGGGAAATGGCTACACCTTC. The genes are TRBV29-1 and TRBJ1-2; 9 positions agree with TRBD1. The CDR3 has 11 amino acids. Germline CDR1 and CDR2: SQVTM and ANQGSEA. Trimming took 6 bases from V and 6 from J; bases not matched to a gene: 2.

The chain recombines TRBV7-8 with TRBJ1-6, with 7 bases lining up with TRBD1. Germline CDR1 SGHVS, CDR2 FQNEAQ. This CDR3 contains 17 residues. With V trimmed by 4 bases and J by 5 bases, 11 bases remained unmatched. The CDR3 DNA is TGTGCCAGCAGCTCAAATCGACCGGGACAGAATAATTCACCCCTCCACTTT. Translated, it gives CASSSNRPGQNNSPLHF.

The chain carries TRBV19 and TRBJ2-2; D may be TRBD1 (6 bases). The CDR3 is 16 residues long. The ends were cut back, 5 bases at V and 4 bases at J, with 17 bases in the middle. Germline assignment: CDR1 LNHDA and CDR2 SQIVND (reference sequence). In DNA, the CDR3 is TGTGCCAGTAGTGCCAACAGGGAGTTGGGCACCGGGGAGCTGTTTTTT. Residues: CASSANRELGTGELFF.

The rearrangement links TRBV6-5 to TRBJ1-6; D remains unclear. The CDR3 totals 12 residues. V gave up 6 bases and J gave up 9 bases, with 9 bases separating them. CDR1 and CDR2 (germline): MNHEY, SVGAGI. The CDR3 DNA reads TGTGCCAGCAGGTGGGAGAGTTCACCCCTCCACTTT. Translated: CASRWESSPLHF.

This clone was counted between two and nine times. The chain employs TRBV7-2 and TRBJ2-4; 11 bases map to TRBD1. The V and J ends lost 1 base and 1 base, in that order; junction bases with no gene match: 9. This CDR3 comprises 19 residues. CDR1 and CDR2 (germline): SGHTA, FQGNSA. The CDR3 sequence is CASSLVGGQGGWAKNIQYF. The DNA of the CDR3 is TGTGCCAGCAGCTTAGTAGGGGGACAGGGGGGGTGGGCCAAAAACATTCAGTACTTC. The full variable domain, completed using reference TRBV7-2 and TRBJ2-4, is GAGVSQSPSNKVTEKGKDVELRCDPISGHTALYWYRQSLGQGLEFLIYFQGNSAPDKSGLPSDRFSAERTGGSVSTLTIQRTQQEDSAVYLCASSLVGGQGGWAKNIQYFGAGTRLSVL.

Details on this clone: Germline and junction disagree at one end, which may indicate a read error. The chain is built from TRBV11-3 and TRBJ2-1, with D perhaps TRBD2 (6 bases). Germline values: CDR1 SGHNT, CDR2 YENEEA. This CDR3 has 12 amino acids. DNA for the CDR3: TGTGCCAACAGCCTCGGGGGAAATGAGCAGTTCTTC. Protein: CANSLGGNEQFF.

The V call is TRBV6-6, the J call TRBJ1-2, with 9 bases that match TRBD1. This CDR3 is 13 amino acids long. Germline V gene data show CDR1 as MNHNY and CDR2 as SVGAGI (reference sequence). With 4 bases clipped from V and 6 bases from J, the junction kept 3 bases outside the gene matches. CDR3 loop: CASSSTGGNGYTF. The CDR3 nucleotides read TGTGCCAGCAGTTCGACAGGGGGTAATGGCTACACCTTC.

The J gene is TRBJ2-1, the V gene TRBV11-2; the D gene is possibly TRBD2 (6 bases). The CDR3 consists of 12 residues. V lost 3 bases and J 10 bases, leaving 10 bases between the germline ends. Germline V gene lookup returns CDR1 SGHAT and CDR2 FQNNGV. The CDR3, as DNA: TGTGCCAGCAGCTTTGACCTAGCGGAGCAGTTCTTC. As protein: CASSFDLAEQFF.

The rearrangement joins TRBV5-1 to TRBJ1-6, with unresolved D. With 0 bases removed from V and 10 bases from J, the gap between germline ends came to 14 bases. The CDR3 has 15 amino acids. Germline V gives CDR1 SGHRS, CDR2 YFSETQ. CDR3 nucleotides: TGCGCCAGCAGCTTGGCCCAGGCGGGAAGCTCACCCCTCCACTTT. Its protein product is CASSLAQAGSSPLHF.

V gene TRBV15 combines with J gene TRBJ2-5; maybe TRBD2 (7 bases). CDR1 is LNHNV, CDR2 YYDKDF, per germline (reference sequence). The CDR3 length is 13 residues. V was shortened by 7 bases and J by 1 base, with 10 bases between the two germline ends. In DNA form, the CDR3 reads TGTGCCACCAAACGGGGGGCCCAAGAGACCCAGTACTTC. Its protein is CATKRGAQETQYF.

This chain links TRBV7-8 with TRBJ2-1, with TRBD2 matching over 9 bases. The V gene end was trimmed by 5 bases and the J gene end by 8 bases; junction bases not matched to a gene: 13. CDR1 and CDR2 (germline): SGHVS, FQNEAQ. This CDR3 comprises 16 residues. The CDR3 here is CASSPAWGGGAHEQFF. Written as DNA, the CDR3 is TGTGCCAGCAGCCCCGCGTGGGGCGGGGGGGCACATGAGCAGTTCTTC.

The chain carries TRBV29-1 and TRBJ2-3; D remains unclear. CDR1 is SQVTM, CDR2 ANQGSEA, per germline. This CDR3 is built from 15 residues. V lost 6 bases, J lost 2 bases, and 18 bases lay in between. The CDR3 DNA follows: TGCAGCGTCCCTAATCGCCTTGCGCTCACAGATACGCAGTATTTT. Its translation is CSVPNRLALTDTQYF.

The rearrangement joins TRBV30 to TRBJ2-2; possible D gene TRBD2, 7 bases. The CDR3 consists of 17 residues. Germline V lookup: CDR1 GTSNPN, CDR2 SVGIG (reference sequence). Trimming left V 4 bases short and J 0 bases short, with 18 bases between. CDR3 sequence reads: CAWTHRGGFPNTGELFF. In DNA, the CDR3 is TGTGCCTGGACCCATAGGGGGGGGTTCCCGAACACCGGGGAGCTGTTTTTT. The full variable domain, rest sourced from reference TRBV30 and TRBJ2-2, is SQTIHQWPATLVQPVGSPLSLECTVEGTSNPNLYWYRQAAGRGLQLLFYSVGIGQISSEVPQNLSASRPQDRQFILSSKKLLLSDSGFYLCAWTHRGGFPNTGELFFGEGSRLTVL.

The gene calls are TRBV7-2 and TRBJ1-5; tentatively, D is TRBD1 (5 bases). Germline loops: CDR1 SGHTA, CDR2 FQGNSA. This CDR3 comprises 15 residues. The V and J ends lost 10 bases and 3 bases respectively, with 19 bases between them. For the CDR3, the DNA is TGTGCCACAAGCACCCGAACAGGATTCAATCAGCCCCAGCATTTT. As protein: CATSTRTGFNQPQHF.

The CDR3 sequence: CASSLPGMSYEQYF. DNA of the CDR3: TGTGCCAGCAGTTTGCCAGGGATGTCCTACGAGCAGTACTTC. V usage is TRBV28 and J usage is TRBJ2-7; D perhaps matches TRBD1 (5 bases). The CDR3 sequence is 14 residues long. V was cut by 3 bases and J by 1 base, with 10 bases left in between. CDR1 is MDHEN, CDR2 SYDVKM, per germline.